The 18 T cell receptor beta chains presented below share a single source sample, sequenced in a study of blood T cell repertoires in COVID-19. Clones were sequenced by immunoSEQ multiplex PCR, and TCRdb holds only the in-frame ones, with some missing. The sample carries some 88,000 clones, around 85% recorded once. Input material: peripheral blood. Source of these receptors: a woman in her seventies with acute or convalescent COVID-19.

The chain has TRBV3-1 (or the pseudogene TRBV3-2) and TRBJ1-1; maybe TRBD1 (6 bases). Between the trimmed V and J ends, which lost 1 base and 8 bases, there was a span of 14 bases. The CDR3 spans 14 residues. Germline assignment: CDR1 LGHDT and CDR2 YNNKEL (reference sequence). CDR3 region: CASSQVQGHKEAFF. In DNA, the CDR3 is TGTGCCAGCAGCCAAGTCCAGGGACACAAAGAAGCTTTCTTT.

The chain carries TRBV15 and TRBJ1-5, with D possibly being TRBD1 (6 bases). Germline loops: CDR1 LNHNV, CDR2 YYDKDF (reference sequence). There are 15 residues in the CDR3. Trimming shortened V by 3 bases and J by 1 base, and 10 bases separated the two germline ends. The CDR3 DNA is TGTGCCACCAGCAGCAGGGGTTTCAGCAATCAGCCCCAGCATTTT. Translation: CATSSRGFSNQPQHF.

CDR3 amino acids: CASSLWRDSYEQYV. The CDR3 DNA follows: TGTGCCAGCAGCTTGTGGCGGGACAGCTACGAGCAGTACGTC. The chain links TRBV5-6 to TRBJ2-7, with D maybe TRBD1 (7 bases). The CDR3 length is 14 residues. Trimming took off 1 base at V and 3 bases at J, with 11 bases between the two ends. Germline lookup yields CDR1 SGHDT and CDR2 YYEEEE.

The chain is built from TRBV19 and TRBJ2-5; a possible D gene is TRBD2 (5 bases). The ends were cut back, 5 bases at V and 5 bases at J, with 15 bases in the middle. Germline CDR1 reads LNHDA; CDR2 reads SQIVND (reference sequence). CDR3 length: 14 residues. The CDR3 coding sequence is TGTGCCAGTAGTGCAGGACTCAAACGGGAGACCCAGTACTTC. It specifies CASSAGLKRETQYF.

This clone has a handful of counts. The chain employs TRBV6-6 and TRBJ2-7; tentatively, D is TRBD1 (7 bases). This CDR3 contains 13 residues. Germline values: CDR1 MNHNY, CDR2 SVGAGI (reference sequence). The V end was cut by 3 bases, the J end by 6 bases, with 12 bases between. This CDR3 is CASSYSRGAEQYV. The DNA of the CDR3 is TGTGCCAGCAGTTATTCCAGGGGGGCCGAGCAGTACGTC.

The chain links TRBV3-1 (or the pseudogene TRBV3-2) to TRBJ2-3, with D uncertain. Germline V gene data show CDR1 as LGHDT and CDR2 as YNNKEL (reference sequence). The CDR3 covers 15 residues. The germline V and J ends were trimmed by 4 bases and 2 bases, with 13 bases remaining between them. CDR3 in DNA: TGTGCCAGCAGCCCGTCAGGCCTTAACACAGATACGCAGTATTTT. Translated, it gives CASSPSGLNTDTQYF.

The chain is built from TRBV7-2 and TRBJ2-3; 7 bases align to TRBD2. Looked up from germline, CDR1 is SGHTA and CDR2 is FQGNSA. The CDR3 is 17 amino acids. The junction had 10 bases not matched to a gene; V was cut back by 0 bases and J by 4 bases. Here the CDR3 reads CASSLAVAGVGADTQYF. CDR3 DNA sequence: TGTGCCAGCAGCTTAGCTGTGGCGGGAGTGGGTGCAGATACGCAGTATTTT. The complete variable domain, with remaining parts taken from reference TRBV7-2 and TRBJ2-3, reads GAGVSQSPSNKVTEKGKDVELRCDPISGHTALYWYRQSLGQGLEFLIYFQGNSAPDKSGLPSDRFSAERTGGSVSTLTIQRTQQEDSAVYLCASSLAVAGVGADTQYFGPGTRLTVL.

V usage is TRBV7-2 and J usage is TRBJ1-3; D ambiguous. Deletions cut 5 bases from V and 0 bases from J, with 8 bases between. CDR1 and CDR2 (germline): SGHTA, FQGNSA. This CDR3 contains 14 residues. The CDR3 protein is CASSPESSGNTIYF. The CDR3 DNA reads as TGTGCCAGCAGCCCCGAGAGCTCTGGAAACACCATATATTTT.

The chain recombines TRBV21-1 with TRBJ1-4; the table's D call, TRBD1, has no DNA check behind it. TRBV21-1 is a recognized pseudogene. The CDR3 is made up of 15 amino acids. CDR3 bases: TGTGCCAGCAGCCCACAAGGGGTGACTAATGAAAAACTGTTTTTT. Protein sequence: CASSPQGVTNEKLFF.

The chain recombines TRBV7-9 with TRBJ1-2, with 7 bases that match TRBD1. The J segment lost 4 bases and the V segment lost 0 bases, leaving 5 bases of the junction unmatched. CDR3 size: 15 residues. Germline CDR1 reads SEHNR; CDR2 reads FQNEAQ (reference sequence). In DNA form, the CDR3 reads TGTGCCAGCAGCTTAGCTCTGACAGGGTCCTATGGCTACACCTTC. It specifies CASSLALTGSYGYTF.

This chain links TRBV6-5 with TRBJ2-1; 8 positions agree with TRBD2. Losses at the gene ends were 5 bases for V and 7 bases for J; bases not matched to a gene: 4. The length of the CDR3 is 13 residues. In germline, CDR1 is MNHEY, CDR2 SVGAGI. DNA of the CDR3: TGTGCCAGCAGTCCTTCTAGCGGGAATGAGCAGTTCTTC. Residues: CASSPSSGNEQFF.

Written as DNA, the CDR3 is TGTGCCAGCACCCAAAGGGAGGGCACCTACGAGCAGTACGTC. Residues: CASTQREGTYEQYV. The J gene is TRBJ2-7, the V gene TRBV2, with 7 nucleotides matching TRBD2. Germline assignment: CDR1 SNHLY and CDR2 FYNNEI. The CDR3 totals 14 residues. The V gene end was trimmed by 7 bases and the J gene end by 2 bases; junction bases not matched to a gene: 8.

The V call is TRBV18, the J call TRBJ2-3, with 12 positions matching TRBD2. The CDR3 contains 15 residues. CDR1 is KGHSH, CDR2 LQKENI, per germline. J gave up 3 bases and V 5 bases, and 3 bases lay outside the gene matches. CDR3 DNA: TGTGCCAGCTCAGTACTAGCGGGAGGAACAGATACGCAGTATTTT. As protein: CASSVLAGGTDTQYF.

The rearrangement links TRBV11-2 to TRBJ2-5; 9 positions match TRBD2. Per the germline V gene, CDR1 is SGHAT and CDR2 is FQNNGV. V lost 1 base to trimming and J lost 1 base; unmatched junction nucleotides: 4. The CDR3 is 16 amino acids. CDR3 DNA: TGTGCCAGCAGCTTAGCTAGCGGGGCGTTCCAAGAGACCCAGTACTTC. It yields the protein CASSLASGAFQETQYF. Filled out from reference TRBV11-2 and TRBJ2-5, the complete variable domain reads EAGVAQSPRYKIIEKRQSVAFWCNPISGHATLYWYQQILGQGPKLLIQFQNNGVVDDSQLPKDRFSAERLKGVDSTLKIQPAKLEDSAVYLCASSLASGAFQETQYFGPGTRLLVL.

This clone was seen more than once but under ten times. The chain uses TRBV4-2 and TRBJ1-2, with D unclear. This CDR3 region has 13 residues. V was trimmed by 1 base and J by 2 bases, leaving 5 bases between them. From germline, CDR1 is LGHNA and CDR2 YNFKEQ. The CDR3 region has the DNA TGTGCCAGCAGCCAAGGAGGAAACTATGGCTACACCTTC. Its translation is CASSQGGNYGYTF.

A few counts support this clone. This chain connects TRBV19 to TRBJ2-7, with D maybe TRBD2 (6 bases). CDR1 and CDR2 from the germline V gene are LNHDA and SQIVND (reference sequence). V lost 9 bases to trimming and J lost 0 bases, with 18 bases between them. The CDR3 is 15 amino acids. The CDR3 nucleotides read TGTGCCAGACCACTATGGGCGGGAAGCTCCTACGAGCAGTACGTC. This sequence encodes CARPLWAGSSYEQYV.

The chain has TRBV7-2 and TRBJ2-2; D gene ambiguous. Per germline, CDR1 SGHTA and CDR2 FQGNSA. This CDR3 spans 15 amino acids. V lost 2 bases to trimming and J lost 1 base, with 8 bases between them. CDR3 in amino acids: CASSLQYLNTGELFF. For the CDR3, the DNA is TGTGCCAGCAGCTTACAATACTTGAACACCGGGGAGCTGTTTTTT.

The chain links TRBV2 to TRBJ1-2; D unclear. This CDR3 is built from 15 residues. V shed 3 bases and J shed 2 bases, with 13 bases lying between them. CDR1 and CDR2 (germline): SNHLY, FYNNEI. The CDR3 nucleotides are TGTGCCAGCAGTGATGGAGGTTACCGGAACTATGGCTACACCTTC. Amino acids: CASSDGGYRNYGYTF.